Listed below are T cell receptor beta chains from one sample, sequenced in a study of T cells in pancreatic ductal adenocarcinoma. Profiling relied on immunoSEQ multiplex PCR, and the TCRdb table lists in-frame clones only, not all of them. The data hold over 15,000 clones, with under 95% observed a single time. The sample consisted of PBMCs. The receptors originated from a human donor with pancreatic ductal adenocarcinoma. Both conserved end residues are part of each CDR3. A D gene is named only where the DNA matches it firmly. Only some rows state a clone size, as once, few, many or a class for expanded clones.

CDR3aa: CASSFRGGGTSGNQETQYF
CDR3nt: TGTGCCAGCAGCTTCCGAGGGGGAGGGACTAGCGGGAACCAAGAGACCCAGTACTTC
abundance: .
d_gene: TRBD2
j_gene: TRBJ2-5
v_gene: TRBV9

CDR3aa: CASSLSQGKIRSGELFF
CDR3nt: TGTGCCAGCAGCTTATCACAGGGGAAAATTAGATCCGGGGAGCTGTTTTTT
abundance: .
d_gene: TRBD1
j_gene: TRBJ2-2
v_gene: TRBV7-2

CDR3aa: CASSLAGAGGGQPQHF
CDR3nt: TGTGCCAGCAGCTTAGCGGGGGCAGGGGGAGGACAGCCCCAGCATTTT
abundance: once
d_gene: TRBD1
j_gene: TRBJ1-5
v_gene: TRBV7-8

CDR3aa: CAIRARASGVQETQYF
CDR3nt: TGTGCCATCAGGGCGCGGGCTAGCGGGGTACAAGAGACCCAGTACTTC
abundance: .
d_gene: TRBD2
j_gene: TRBJ2-5
v_gene: TRBV10-3

CDR3aa: CASRLAGGITYNEQFF
CDR3nt: TGTGCCAGCAGGCTAGCGGGAGGGATAACCTACAATGAGCAGTTCTTC
abundance: .
d_gene: TRBD2
j_gene: TRBJ2-1
v_gene: TRBV27

CDR3aa: CAISESGGAFRTNEKLFF
CDR3nt: TGTGCCATCAGTGAGTCAGGGGGCGCCTTTCGGACTAATGAAAAACTGTTTTTT
abundance: .
d_gene: TRBD1
j_gene: TRBJ1-4
v_gene: TRBV10-3

CDR3aa: CASSRSGAQPQHF
CDR3nt: TGTGCCAGCAGCAGATCCGGGGCTCAGCCCCAGCATTTT
abundance: .
d_gene: .
j_gene: TRBJ1-5
v_gene: TRBV27

CDR3aa: CAISESVGAKIFSSYEQYF
CDR3nt: TGTGCCATCAGTGAGTCGGTGGGGGCTAAGATATTTAGCTCCTACGAGCAGTACTTC
abundance: .
d_gene: .
j_gene: TRBJ2-7
v_gene: TRBV10-3

CDR3aa: CASSRAGKEKLFF
CDR3nt: TGTGCCAGCAGTCGAGCCGGGAAAGAAAAACTGTTTTTT
abundance: .
d_gene: .
j_gene: TRBJ1-4
v_gene: TRBV7-2

CDR3aa: CASSQDQDGTLAKNIQYF
CDR3nt: TGTGCCAGCAGCCAAGATCAGGACGGAACTCTAGCCAAAAACATTCAGTACTTC
abundance: .
d_gene: .
j_gene: TRBJ2-4
v_gene: TRBV4-2

CDR3aa: CASSHYSGSEQYF
CDR3nt: TGTGCCAGCAGCCATTATAGTGGATCCGAGCAGTACTTC
abundance: once
d_gene: .
j_gene: TRBJ2-7
v_gene: TRBV14

CDR3aa: CASSLLGNTEAFF
CDR3nt: TGTGCCAGCAGTCTCTTAGGGAACACTGAAGCTTTCTTT
abundance: .
d_gene: .
j_gene: TRBJ1-1
v_gene: TRBV6-6

CDR3aa: CASSSDIGTYGYTF
CDR3nt: TGTGCCAGCAGCTCCGACATTGGGACATATGGCTACACCTTC
abundance: .
d_gene: .
j_gene: TRBJ1-2
v_gene: TRBV7-2

CDR3aa: CSVVPSSGGAWAKNIQYF
CDR3nt: TGCAGCGTTGTCCCGAGTAGCGGGGGGGCTTGGGCCAAAAACATTCAGTACTTC
abundance: .
d_gene: TRBD2
j_gene: TRBJ2-4
v_gene: TRBV29-1

CDR3aa: CAWSVLEWGTDTQYF
CDR3nt: TGTGCCTGGAGTGTACTAGAGTGGGGCACAGATACGCAGTATTTT
abundance: .
d_gene: .
j_gene: TRBJ2-3
v_gene: TRBV30

CDR3aa: CASSDRGGTGTDTQYF
CDR3nt: TGTGCCAGCAGTGACCGAGGTGGGACAGGCACAGATACGCAGTATTTT
abundance: .
d_gene: TRBD1
j_gene: TRBJ2-3
v_gene: TRBV25-1

CDR3aa: CASTPGGGPNYGYTF
CDR3nt: TGTGCCAGTACCCCAGGGGGGGGGCCTAACTATGGCTACACCTTC
abundance: .
d_gene: TRBD1
j_gene: TRBJ1-2
v_gene: TRBV19

CDR3aa: CASSLESGRRGNTIYF
CDR3nt: TGTGCCAGCAGCTTAGAGTCGGGCCGTAGGGGAAACACCATATATTTT
abundance: .
d_gene: .
j_gene: TRBJ1-3
v_gene: TRBV11-2

CDR3aa: CASSLRTSGGAYNEQFF
CDR3nt: TGTGCCAGCAGCTTAAGGACTAGCGGGGGGGCGTACAATGAGCAGTTCTTC
abundance: .
d_gene: TRBD2
j_gene: TRBJ2-1
v_gene: TRBV7-9

CDR3aa: CASRLTGSNQPQHF
CDR3nt: TGCGCCAGCAGGCTTACAGGGAGCAATCAGCCCCAGCATTTT
abundance: .
d_gene: .
j_gene: TRBJ1-5
v_gene: TRBV4-1

CDR3aa: CASRRGTGKSNQPQHF
CDR3nt: TGTGCCAGCAGGCGGGGGACAGGGAAGAGCAATCAGCCCCAGCATTTT
abundance: .
d_gene: TRBD1
j_gene: TRBJ1-5
v_gene: TRBV27

CDR3aa: CASSLPGRRVNEQFF
CDR3nt: TGTGCCAGCAGCTTGCCGGGGAGAAGGGTAAATGAGCAGTTCTTC
abundance: once
d_gene: .
j_gene: TRBJ2-1
v_gene: TRBV5-4

CDR3aa: CASSQVAVGGHSSGNTIYF
CDR3nt: TGCGCCAGCAGCCAAGTCGCCGTGGGGGGCCACAGCTCTGGAAACACCATATATTTT
abundance: .
d_gene: .
j_gene: TRBJ1-3
v_gene: TRBV4-1

CDR3aa: CARPPGSANTGELFF
CDR3nt: TGTGCCAGGCCCCCGGGCTCCGCGAACACCGGGGAGCTGTTTTTT
abundance: .
d_gene: .
j_gene: TRBJ2-2
v_gene: TRBV7-2

CDR3aa: CASSQITGAPNYGYTF
CDR3nt: TGCGCCAGCAGCCAAATCACAGGGGCGCCTAACTATGGCTACACCTTC
abundance: .
d_gene: TRBD1
j_gene: TRBJ1-2
v_gene: TRBV4-1

CDR3aa: CASSVQQGANTEAFF
CDR3nt: TGCGCCAGCAGCGTACAACAGGGGGCGAACACTGAAGCTTTCTTT
abundance: .
d_gene: TRBD1
j_gene: TRBJ1-1
v_gene: TRBV5-1

CDR3aa: CASSLAGRENQPQHF
CDR3nt: TGCGCCAGCAGCTTGGCCGGCAGGGAAAATCAGCCCCAGCATTTT
abundance: once
d_gene: .
j_gene: TRBJ1-5
v_gene: TRBV5-1

CDR3aa: CAWSLRTVRLSANYGYTF
CDR3nt: TGTGCCTGGAGTTTACGGACAGTTAGGTTATCAGCTAACTATGGCTACACCTTC
abundance: .
d_gene: .
j_gene: TRBJ1-2
v_gene: TRBV30

CDR3aa: CASSPSLPGQGAPSSYNEQFF
CDR3nt: TGTGCCAGCAGCCCCTCTTTACCGGGACAGGGGGCACCCAGCTCCTACAATGAGCAGTTCTTC
abundance: .
d_gene: TRBD1
j_gene: TRBJ2-1
v_gene: TRBV9

CDR3aa: CASSVQPGGGEKLFF
CDR3nt: TGCGCCAGCAGCGTACAACCGGGAGGCGGTGAAAAACTGTTTTTT
abundance: .
d_gene: .
j_gene: TRBJ1-4
v_gene: TRBV4-3

CDR3aa: CASSPSDGGYTDTQYF
CDR3nt: TGCGCCAGCAGCCCGTCGGACGGAGGATACACAGATACGCAGTATTTT
abundance: few
d_gene: .
j_gene: TRBJ2-3
v_gene: TRBV4-3

CDR3aa: CASSMTSGDSYEQYF
CDR3nt: TGTGCCAGTAGTATGACTAGCGGGGACTCCTACGAGCAGTACTTC
abundance: .
d_gene: TRBD2
j_gene: TRBJ2-7
v_gene: TRBV19

CDR3aa: CASSLYPESSYEQYF
CDR3nt: TGTGCCAGCAGTTTATACCCCGAAAGCTCCTACGAGCAGTACTTC
abundance: once
d_gene: .
j_gene: TRBJ2-7
v_gene: TRBV28

CDR3aa: CASSLAFGLNSYNEQFF
CDR3nt: TGCGCCAGCAGCTTGGCCTTTGGACTTAACTCCTACAATGAGCAGTTCTTC
abundance: .
d_gene: .
j_gene: TRBJ2-1
v_gene: TRBV5-1

CDR3aa: CASSLASDYQETQYF
CDR3nt: TGCGCCAGCAGCTTGGCCTCGGACTACCAAGAGACCCAGTACTTC
abundance: .
d_gene: .
j_gene: TRBJ2-5
v_gene: TRBV5-1

CDR3aa: CASSLVGTGGSNQPQHF
CDR3nt: TGTGCCAGCAGCTTAGTAGGGACCGGAGGGAGCAATCAGCCCCAGCATTTT
abundance: .
d_gene: .
j_gene: TRBJ1-5
v_gene: TRBV7-2

CDR3aa: CAWSVTGTDQPQHF
CDR3nt: TGTGCCTGGAGTGTCACCGGGACGGACCAGCCCCAGCATTTT
abundance: .
d_gene: .
j_gene: TRBJ1-5
v_gene: TRBV30

CDR3aa: CAWSVLEGGNTEAFF
CDR3nt: TGTGCCTGGAGTGTATTAGAGGGGGGGAACACTGAAGCTTTCTTT
abundance: .
d_gene: .
j_gene: TRBJ1-1
v_gene: TRBV30

CDR3aa: CASSRDSYGYTF
CDR3nt: TGTGCCAGCTCCCGGGACAGCTATGGCTACACCTTC
abundance: .
d_gene: TRBD1
j_gene: TRBJ1-2
v_gene: TRBV7-2

CDR3aa: CASSLGAGGLTDTQYF
CDR3nt: TGCGCCAGCAGCTTGGGAGCGGGGGGCCTCACAGATACGCAGTATTTT
abundance: .
d_gene: TRBD2
j_gene: TRBJ2-3
v_gene: TRBV5-1

CDR3aa: CASSVGVDSPLHF
CDR3nt: TGTGCCAGCAGCGTAGGAGTCGATTCACCCCTCCACTTT
abundance: .
d_gene: .
j_gene: TRBJ1-6
v_gene: TRBV9

CDR3aa: CASSLAQSGRAVGDTQYF
CDR3nt: TGTGCCAGCAGCTTAGCGCAGAGCGGGAGGGCCGTAGGGGATACGCAGTATTTT
abundance: .
d_gene: TRBD2
j_gene: TRBJ2-3
v_gene: TRBV7-8

CDR3aa: CASSQDLRVLNTEAFF
CDR3nt: TGCGCCAGCAGCCAAGATCTCAGGGTTCTGAACACTGAAGCTTTCTTT
abundance: once
d_gene: .
j_gene: TRBJ1-1
v_gene: TRBV4-3

CDR3aa: CASSIDRQNPYNEQFF
CDR3nt: TGTGCCAGTAGTATAGATCGACAGAACCCCTACAATGAGCAGTTCTTC
abundance: .
d_gene: .
j_gene: TRBJ2-1
v_gene: TRBV19

CDR3aa: CASSLSVWKGANTGELFF
CDR3nt: TGTGCCAGCAGTTTATCAGTGTGGAAGGGGGCGAACACCGGGGAGCTGTTTTTT
abundance: .
d_gene: .
j_gene: TRBJ2-2
v_gene: TRBV27

CDR3aa: CASSLDRSANTGELFF
CDR3nt: TGTGCCAGCAGCTTGGACAGGTCCGCGAACACCGGGGAGCTGTTTTTT
abundance: .
d_gene: .
j_gene: TRBJ2-2
v_gene: TRBV5-6

CDR3aa: CATSRDHYGYTF
CDR3nt: TGTGCCACCAGCAGAGATCACTATGGCTACACCTTC
abundance: once
d_gene: .
j_gene: TRBJ1-2
v_gene: TRBV15

CDR3aa: CTWSGYRGTNYGYTF
CDR3nt: TGTACCTGGAGTGGTTACAGGGGGACGAACTATGGCTACACCTTC
abundance: .
d_gene: TRBD1
j_gene: TRBJ1-2
v_gene: TRBV30

CDR3aa: CASSPQQGANEAFF
CDR3nt: TGTGCCAGCTCACCCCAACAGGGGGCCAACGAAGCTTTCTTT
abundance: .
d_gene: TRBD1
j_gene: TRBJ1-1
v_gene: TRBV18

CDR3aa: CASSQDLGRDYGYTF
CDR3nt: TGCGCCAGCAGCCAAGATCTGGGCAGGGACTATGGCTACACCTTC
abundance: .
d_gene: .
j_gene: TRBJ1-2
v_gene: TRBV4-3

CDR3aa: CASSYVVSSGTEAFF
CDR3nt: TGTGCCAGCAGTTACGTGGTATCATCAGGCACTGAAGCTTTCTTT
abundance: .
d_gene: .
j_gene: TRBJ1-1
v_gene: TRBV6-5

CDR3aa: CASSSVRGNTGELFF
CDR3nt: TGCGCCAGCAGTAGTGTGCGGGGAAACACCGGGGAGCTGTTTTTT
abundance: once
d_gene: .
j_gene: TRBJ2-2
v_gene: TRBV10-1

CDR3aa: CASRQTGGSGGYTF
CDR3nt: TGTGCCAGCAGACAAACAGGGGGCTCGGGAGGCTACACCTTC
abundance: .
d_gene: TRBD1
j_gene: TRBJ1-2
v_gene: TRBV6-6

CDR3aa: CASSTPGTSGRSNEQFF
CDR3nt: TGTGCCAGCAGCACCCCCGGGACTAGCGGGAGATCCAATGAGCAGTTCTTC
abundance: once
d_gene: TRBD2
j_gene: TRBJ2-1
v_gene: TRBV7-9

CDR3aa: CASSSGQGVSNEQYF
CDR3nt: TGCGCCAGCAGCTCGGGACAGGGTGTGAGCAACGAGCAGTACTTC
abundance: .
d_gene: TRBD1
j_gene: TRBJ2-7
v_gene: TRBV5-1

CDR3aa: CASSPRGGGHAETQYF
CDR3nt: TGTGCCAGCAGCCCCCGGGGCGGGGGCCATGCGGAGACCCAGTACTTC
abundance: .
d_gene: .
j_gene: TRBJ2-5
v_gene: TRBV7-2

CDR3aa: CASSVGQGPYEQYF
CDR3nt: TGTGCCAGCAGCGTCGGACAGGGGCCCTACGAGCAGTACTTC
abundance: .
d_gene: TRBD1
j_gene: TRBJ2-7
v_gene: TRBV9

CDR3aa: CASSTGGLSSTDTQYF
CDR3nt: TGTGCCAGCAGCACGGGGGGCCTTTCTAGCACAGATACGCAGTATTTT
abundance: .
d_gene: .
j_gene: TRBJ2-3
v_gene: TRBV7-8

CDR3aa: CASSQDSGQGTVVGYEQYF
CDR3nt: TGCGCCAGCAGCCAAGATTCGGGACAGGGGACCGTTGTGGGGTACGAGCAGTACTTC
abundance: .
d_gene: TRBD1
j_gene: TRBJ2-7
v_gene: TRBV4-3

CDR3aa: CSVEGTSDGTDTQYF
CDR3nt: TGCAGCGTTGAAGGTACTAGCGATGGGACAGATACGCAGTATTTT
abundance: .
d_gene: TRBD2
j_gene: TRBJ2-3
v_gene: TRBV29-1